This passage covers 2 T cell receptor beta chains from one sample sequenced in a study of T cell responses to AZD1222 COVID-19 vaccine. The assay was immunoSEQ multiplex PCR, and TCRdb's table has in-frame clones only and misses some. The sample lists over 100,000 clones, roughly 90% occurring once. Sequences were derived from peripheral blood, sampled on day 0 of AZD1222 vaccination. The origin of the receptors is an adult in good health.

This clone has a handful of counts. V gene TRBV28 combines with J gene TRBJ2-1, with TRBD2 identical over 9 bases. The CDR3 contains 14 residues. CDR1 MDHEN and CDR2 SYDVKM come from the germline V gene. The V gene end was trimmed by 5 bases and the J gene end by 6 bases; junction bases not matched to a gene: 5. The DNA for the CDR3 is TGTGCCAGCAGTCTGAGCGGGAGGTTCAATGAGCAGTTCTTC. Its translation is CASSLSGRFNEQFF.

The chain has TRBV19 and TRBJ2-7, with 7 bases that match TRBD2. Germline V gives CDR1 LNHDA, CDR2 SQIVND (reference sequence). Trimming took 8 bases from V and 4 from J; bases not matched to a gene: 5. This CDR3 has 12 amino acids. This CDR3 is CASGRGEYEQYF. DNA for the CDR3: TGTGCCAGTGGGAGGGGAGAATACGAGCAGTACTTC.